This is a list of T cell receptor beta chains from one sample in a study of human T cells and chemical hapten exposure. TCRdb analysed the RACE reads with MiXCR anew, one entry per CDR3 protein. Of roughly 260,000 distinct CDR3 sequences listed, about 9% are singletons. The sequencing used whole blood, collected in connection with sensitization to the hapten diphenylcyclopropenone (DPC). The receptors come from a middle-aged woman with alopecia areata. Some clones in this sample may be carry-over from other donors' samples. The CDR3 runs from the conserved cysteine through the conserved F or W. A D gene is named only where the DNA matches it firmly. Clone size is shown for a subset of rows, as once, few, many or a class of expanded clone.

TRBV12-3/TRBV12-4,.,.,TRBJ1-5,TGTGCCAGCAGCCCCGCAGGCGGCAGCAATCAGCCCCAGCATTTT,CASSPAGGSNQPQHF
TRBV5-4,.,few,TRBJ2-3,TGTGCCAGCAGCGCGAGAGGGGGCACAGATACGCAGTATTTT,CASSARGGTDTQYF
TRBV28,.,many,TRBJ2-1,TGTGCCAGCAGTTCCGGGACCGCACAAGGTCTAAGTGAGCAGTTCTTC,CASSSGTAQGLSEQFF
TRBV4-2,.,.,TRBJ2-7,TGTGCCAGCAGCATCCAGCTAGCGAGCTACGAGCAGTACTTC,CASSIQLASYEQYF
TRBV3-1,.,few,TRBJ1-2,TGTGCCAGCAGCCAAGAGACATTTCATGGCTACACCTTC,CASSQETFHGYTF
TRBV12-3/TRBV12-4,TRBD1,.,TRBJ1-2,TGTGCCAGCCCACCGACAGGGGCTAACTATGGCTACACCTTC,CASPPTGANYGYTF
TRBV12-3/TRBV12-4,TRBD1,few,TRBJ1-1,TGTGCCAGCAGTCCCGGGGACAGGGGAAACACTGAAGCTTTCTTT,CASSPGDRGNTEAFF
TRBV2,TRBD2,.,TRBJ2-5,TGTGCCAGCAGCCCCAATGGGCTAGCGGAAGAGACCCAGTACTTC,CASSPNGLAEETQYF
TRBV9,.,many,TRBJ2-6,TGTGCCAGCAGCCCCGGGACTGTCCAATCTGGGGCCAACGTCCTGACTTTC,CASSPGTVQSGANVLTF
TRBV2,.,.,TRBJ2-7,TGTGCCAGCCAGGCTAGCGCCTCCTACGAGCAGTACTTC,CASQASASYEQYF
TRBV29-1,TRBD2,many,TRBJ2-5,TGCAGCGTAGCGGGAGTCGGGGAGACCCAGTACTTC,CSVAGVGETQYF
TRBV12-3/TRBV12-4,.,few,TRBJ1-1,TGTGCCAGCAGTCCCGGGCACACGAACACTGAAGCTTTCTTT,CASSPGHTNTEAFF
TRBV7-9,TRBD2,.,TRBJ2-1,TGTGCCAGCAGCTATAGCGGGCCCTCCTACAATGAGCAGTTCTTC,CASSYSGPSYNEQFF
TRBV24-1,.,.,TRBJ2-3,TGTGCCACCAGTGATTTTTCGAGGGGGGTCACAGATACGCAGTATTTT,CATSDFSRGVTDTQYF
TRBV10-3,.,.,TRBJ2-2,TGTGCCATCAGTGCGGGAGCTCAGAACACCGGGGAGCTGTTTTTT,CAISAGAQNTGELFF
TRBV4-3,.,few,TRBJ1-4,TGCGCCAGCAGCCAAGATTATCCAGCATTCAATGAAAAACTGTTTTTT,CASSQDYPAFNEKLFF
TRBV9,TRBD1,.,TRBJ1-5,TGTGCCAGCAGCGTTGACAGGGATAGCAATCAGCCCCAGCATTTT,CASSVDRDSNQPQHF
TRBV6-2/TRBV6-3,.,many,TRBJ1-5,TGTGCCAGCAGACACAGGGCTATTAATCAGCCCCAGCATTTT,CASRHRAINQPQHF
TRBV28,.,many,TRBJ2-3,TGTGCCAGCAGTGTTAAGGGTTTAGATACGCAGTATTTT,CASSVKGLDTQYF
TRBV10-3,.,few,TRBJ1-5,TGTGCCATCAGTGAGGGGACGGGAGCAATAGAGCCCCAGCATTTT,CAISEGTGAIEPQHF
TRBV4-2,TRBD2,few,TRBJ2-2,TGTGCCAGCAGCTACGCGGGGGTAAACACCGGGGAGCTGTTTTTT,CASSYAGVNTGELFF
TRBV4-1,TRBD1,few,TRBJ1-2,TGCGCCAGCAGCCAATCGATCATCCGGGACAGGGCCTATGGCTACACCTTC,CASSQSIIRDRAYGYTF
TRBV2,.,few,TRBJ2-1,TGTGCCAGCAGATCGCAGGCGGCCAATGAGCAGTTCTTC,CASRSQAANEQFF
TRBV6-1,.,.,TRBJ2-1,TGTGCCAGCACCGGTAGGGACCGCCTTTCCACCCGCGTTGAGCAGTTCTTC,CASTGRDRLSTRVEQFF
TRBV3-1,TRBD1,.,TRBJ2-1,TGTGCCAGCAGCCCCTTACAGGGGTATGAGCAGTTCTTC,CASSPLQGYEQFF
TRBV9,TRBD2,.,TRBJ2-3,TGTGCCAGCAACCCCTGGAACGGGAGGGGGGATACGCAGTATTTT,CASNPWNGRGDTQYF
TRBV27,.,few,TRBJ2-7,TGTGCCAGCAGTTTATCAAGACCGCCCAATGAGCAGTACTTC,CASSLSRPPNEQYF
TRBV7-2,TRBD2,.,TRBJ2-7,TGTGCCAGCAGCTTAGCGGCTAGCGGATACGAGCAGTACTTC,CASSLAASGYEQYF
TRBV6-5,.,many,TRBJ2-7,TGTGCCAGCAGGAGGGACGGCCTTCCGGAGTACGAGCAGTACTTC,CASRRDGLPEYEQYF
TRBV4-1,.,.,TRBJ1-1,TGCGCCAGCAGCCAAACGGGGGGAGATGCTGAAGCTTTCTTT,CASSQTGGDAEAFF
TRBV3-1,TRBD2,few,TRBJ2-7,TGTGCCAGCAGTCTAGCGGGGACGCCCCGGGGGGAGCAGTACTTC,CASSLAGTPRGEQYF
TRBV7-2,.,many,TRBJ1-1,TGTGCCAGCAGCATACAACCGTTTGGGACGGGGACTGAAGCTTTCTTT,CASSIQPFGTGTEAFF